Listed below are T cell receptor beta chains from one sample, sequenced in a study of blood T cell repertoires in COVID-19. Sequencing was performed with immunoSEQ multiplex PCR; in TCRdb, only in-frame clones are kept and a portion is missing. The table shows tens of thousands of clones, with 85% to 95% occurring only once. The sequencing input was peripheral blood. The receptors were sampled from a woman aged 60-75 years with active COVID-19. Both conserved end residues are trimmed from each CDR3.

V	J	CDR3
TRBV19	TRBJ2-7	ASSAADSYEQY
TRBV24-1	TRBJ1-5	ATSSGNQPQH
TRBV5-1	TRBJ2-2	ASSLLVAGVNTGELF
TRBV12-3/TRBV12-4	TRBJ1-1	ASSSKSEAF
TRBV20-1	TRBJ2-1	SASRNAVEQF
TRBV30	TRBJ2-6	AWSGGGRPGANVLT
TRBV5-1	TRBJ2-2	ASSLGPLDVSGELF
TRBV9	TRBJ2-3	ASSGGLAGVADTQY
TRBV5-4	TRBJ2-3	ASSPRGGVADTQY
TRBV9	TRBJ1-2	ASSVAGNYGYT
TRBV3-1/TRBV3-2	TRBJ1-1	ASSQGDFWAF
TRBV13	TRBJ2-2	ASSLRTSGYTGELF
TRBV9	TRBJ1-1	ASSVGTGGTEAF
TRBV6-4	TRBJ2-1	ASSESGETYNEQF
TRBV7-2	TRBJ1-1	ASRGQGSEAF
TRBV7-9	TRBJ1-4	ASGTVATNEKLF
TRBV2	TRBJ2-2	ASSRKQDTGELF
TRBV2	TRBJ1-3	ASSLLQGTGNTIY
TRBV18	TRBJ1-1	ASSLNPQGAEAF
TRBV12-3/TRBV12-4	TRBJ1-2	ASSLVRTDGYT
TRBV19	TRBJ2-5	ASSTRTGASWETQY
TRBV5-1	TRBJ1-2	ASSLAGNDYGYT
TRBV6-6	TRBJ2-1	ASSGGQGGNEQF
TRBV5-1	TRBJ2-1	ASSPGLAGGNEQF
TRBV24-1	TRBJ2-1	ATSDLTSDYNEQF
TRBV7-8	TRBJ1-2	ASSFRDRDGYT
TRBV7-2	TRBJ2-1	ASSLASEGLEQF
TRBV5-4	TRBJ2-2	ASSSQTGATGELF
TRBV10-1	TRBJ2-3	ASRSSGSDTQY
TRBV6-2/TRBV6-3	TRBJ1-5	ASSPGTGGVQPQH
TRBV6-2/TRBV6-3	TRBJ1-2	ASSSPGSGYT
TRBV6-1	TRBJ1-2	ASSDDTLYGYT
TRBV19	TRBJ1-6	AARGGRVNSPLH
TRBV24-1	TRBJ1-1	ATSSGGNTEAF
TRBV7-9	TRBJ2-7	ASSLRTSGSGEQY
TRBV6-1	TRBJ1-6	ASSEAFRQGAMEPLH
TRBV6-5	TRBJ2-7	ASSYTGLAESYEQY
TRBV24-1	TRBJ2-5	ATRGRPGGETQY
TRBV9	TRBJ2-3	ASSPRQGGTDTQY
TRBV5-4	TRBJ1-3	ASSLSGTGAGNTIY
TRBV4-1	TRBJ2-7	ASSQGLAERNEQY
TRBV5-4	TRBJ2-3	ASSPDGGGTDTQY
TRBV9	TRBJ2-1	ASSRELAGGPGEQF
TRBV7-9	TRBJ2-5	ASSPGGPRETQY
TRBV10-2	TRBJ1-5	ASTDSNSNQPQH
TRBV19	TRBJ2-1	ASSAPGLAGGNEQF
TRBV30	TRBJ2-7	AWSPRVTGGNEQY
TRBV9	TRBJ1-4	ASSPRTGRNEKLF
TRBV6-2/TRBV6-3	TRBJ1-5	ASSRTGGGLGNQPQH
TRBV28	TRBJ2-7	ASSSHGTGGEEQY
TRBV7-3	TRBJ2-1	ASSLAGAYNEQF
TRBV28	TRBJ2-7	ASSLGPGTGSYEQY
TRBV19	TRBJ2-2	ASREDRVNTGELF
TRBV7-9	TRBJ2-2	ASSRAGTSGRGNTGELF
TRBV28	TRBJ2-3	ASSLSPLGGGRDTQY
TRBV5-1	TRBJ2-5	ASSPGSSGGLETQY
TRBV3-1/TRBV3-2	TRBJ2-7	ASSPVQGLAEQY